The 18 T cell receptor beta chains below were found in one sample sequenced in a study of T cells in localized non-small cell lung cancer. The assay was immunoSEQ multiplex PCR, and TCRdb's table has in-frame clones only and misses some. The sample lists 7,500 to 9,000 clones; roughly 86% were seen once. The sample consisted of peripheral blood, taken before any cancer treatment. The origin of the receptors is a male donor at least 60 years old with stage III lung adenocarcinoma.

The V and J genes are TRBV5-8 and TRBJ2-5; the D gene is possibly TRBD2 (6 bases). CDR3 length: 14 residues. Between the trimmed V and J ends, which lost 4 bases and 1 base, there was a span of 11 bases. Germline V gene data show CDR1 as SGHTS and CDR2 as YDEGEE. This CDR3 is CASSKGTRQETQYF. Here the CDR3 DNA reads TGTGCCAGCAGCAAAGGGACTCGCCAAGAGACCCAGTACTTC.

The chain links TRBV2 to TRBJ2-1; 12 positions agree with TRBD2. The V segment lost 4 bases and the J segment 10 bases; nucleotides outside the gene matches: 2. This CDR3 has 13 amino acids. Germline V gives CDR1 SNHLY, CDR2 FYNNEI. The CDR3 region has the DNA TGTGCCAGCAGTGGTCTAGCGGGAGGGGAGCAGTTCTTC. Amino acid sequence: CASSGLAGGEQFF.

The V and J genes are TRBV19 and TRBJ1-2; D gene uncertain. The CDR3 totals 14 residues. Germline CDR1 and CDR2: LNHDA and SQIVND (reference sequence). V was shortened by 1 base and J by 0 bases, with 6 bases between the two germline ends. The CDR3 DNA reads as TGTGCCAGTAGTATAGGAACGGCTAACTATGGCTACACCTTC. This encodes CASSIGTANYGYTF.

Worth noting for this clone: This sample also contains other DNA sequences that code for the same CDR3. This chain uses TRBV6-5 with TRBJ1-1; TRBD1 is a possible D gene (5 bases). Germline V gene sequence: CDR1 MNHEY, CDR2 SVGAGI. V lost 0 bases to trimming and J lost 3 bases, with 11 bases between them. The CDR3 has 15 residues. Here the CDR3 reads CASSYSPGGDTEAFF. Here the CDR3 DNA reads TGTGCCAGCAGTTACTCGCCGGGAGGGGACACTGAAGCTTTCTTT.

The CDR3 reads CASSPRGSGQETQYF. DNA for the CDR3: TGTGCCAGCAGCCCCCGGGGTAGCGGACAAGAGACCCAGTACTTC. The chain is built from TRBV9 and TRBJ2-5; possibly TRBD2 for D (6 bases). The CDR3 loop spans 15 amino acids. Germline V CDR1 and CDR2: SGDLS, YYNGEE. Trimming shortened V by 4 bases and J by 2 bases, and 15 bases separated the two germline ends.

This chain uses TRBV5-1 with TRBJ1-2; perhaps TRBD1 as D (5 bases). CDR1 is SGHRS, CDR2 YFSETQ, per germline. The V end was cut by 4 bases, the J end by 4 bases, with 17 bases between. This CDR3 has 15 amino acids. The CDR3 reads CASSVGNRRSYGYTF. CDR3 in DNA: TGCGCCAGCAGCGTCGGGAACAGGAGGTCCTATGGCTACACCTTC.

The CDR3 DNA reads as TGTGCCAGCAGCCCCCGTGGGGGGGCTGGAACTAATGAAAAACTGTTTTTT. Translated, it gives CASSPRGGAGTNEKLFF. The chain has TRBV7-9 and TRBJ1-4; D possibly corresponds to TRBD1 (6 bases). Germline V gene sequence: CDR1 SEHNR, CDR2 FQNEAQ (reference sequence). The CDR3 runs 17 residues. V dropped 5 bases and J dropped 1 base, with 17 bases sitting between them. Full variable domain (remainder filled in from reference TRBV7-9 and TRBJ1-4): DTGVSQNPRHKITKRGQNVTFRCDPISEHNRLYWYRQTLGQGPEFLTYFQNEAQLEKSRLLSDRFSAERPKGSFSTLEIQRTEQGDSAMYLCASSPRGGAGTNEKLFFGSGTQLSVL.

The V and J genes are TRBV28 and TRBJ2-5; perhaps TRBD1 as D (6 bases). This CDR3 has 15 residues. V was clipped by 8 bases and J by 3 bases, with 19 bases between them. The germline V gene encodes CDR1 MDHEN and CDR2 SYDVKM. Here the CDR3 reads CASVLGAGFEETQYF. CDR3 bases: TGTGCCAGCGTCTTGGGGGCTGGGTTTGAAGAGACCCAGTACTTC.

The CDR3 region has the DNA TGTGCCAGCAGCGCTGGACAGGGAAACTATGGCTACACCTTC. This translates into CASSAGQGNYGYTF. V usage is TRBV9 and J usage is TRBJ1-2; 8 bases map to TRBD1. Trimming removed 3 bases from V and 2 bases from J; junction bases left unmatched: 3. The CDR3 totals 14 residues. Germline assignment: CDR1 SGDLS and CDR2 YYNGEE.

This chain links TRBV10-1 with TRBJ2-3; D is uncertain. This CDR3 has 13 amino acids. Trimming took off 2 bases at V and 0 bases at J, with 3 bases between the two ends. Per the germline V gene, CDR1 is WNHNN and CDR2 is SYGVQD (reference sequence). The CDR3 sequence is CASSEPSTDTQYF. The CDR3 DNA sequence: TGCGCCAGCAGTGAGCCTAGCACAGATACGCAGTATTTT.

The genes are TRBV7-8 and TRBJ2-5; TRBD2 aligns across 12 bases. The length of the CDR3 is 15 residues. Per the germline V gene, CDR1 is SGHVS and CDR2 is FQNEAQ. After removal of 4 bases from V and 7 bases from J, the junction contained 7 bases not matched to a gene. The chain's CDR3 is CASSSDPTSGGTQYF. The DNA for the CDR3 is TGTGCCAGCAGCTCAGACCCGACTAGCGGGGGGACCCAGTACTTC.

This clone was seen a few times. This sequence joins TRBV6-1 and TRBJ2-2, with unresolved D. The CDR3 covers 12 residues. The germline V gene encodes CDR1 MNHNS and CDR2 SASEGT. V was pared by 6 bases and J by 4 bases, with 6 bases between. The chain's CDR3 is CASSRTTGELFF. The CDR3 coding sequence is TGTGCCAGCAGCCGGACCACCGGGGAGCTGTTTTTT.

This chain links TRBV30 with TRBJ1-1; TRBD1 agrees at 7 bases. In germline, CDR1 is GTSNPN, CDR2 SVGIG (reference sequence). V shed 2 bases and J 4 bases; nucleotides not matched to a gene: 4. This CDR3 is 13 amino acids long. This CDR3 reads CAWSSGQFTEAFF. CDR3 in DNA: TGTGCCTGGAGTTCGGGACAGTTCACTGAAGCTTTCTTT. The full variable domain, rest sourced from reference TRBV30 and TRBJ1-1, is SQTIHQWPATLVQPVGSPLSLECTVEGTSNPNLYWYRQAAGRGLQLLFYSVGIGQISSEVPQNLSASRPQDRQFILSSKKLLLSDSGFYLCAWSSGQFTEAFFGQGTRLTVV.

Only a few counts were recorded for this clone. The chain employs TRBV4-2 and TRBJ2-3; D uncertain. Germline V gene lookup returns CDR1 LGHNA and CDR2 YNFKEQ. Trimming removed 0 bases from V and 1 base from J, with 11 bases in between. This CDR3 is 16 amino acids long. CDR3 DNA: TGTGCCAGCAGCCAAGAATCCAGCCCTCGCACAGATACGCAGTATTTT. This codes for CASSQESSPRTDTQYF.

V and J are TRBV14 and TRBJ2-5; D not resolved. The germline V gene has CDR1 SGHDN and CDR2 FVKESK. This CDR3 is built from 16 residues. Between the trimmed V and J ends, which lost 0 bases and 2 bases, there was a span of 13 bases. The CDR3: CASSQDWVTSQETQYF. The CDR3 bases are TGTGCCAGCAGCCAAGACTGGGTCACATCTCAAGAGACCCAGTACTTC.

The J gene is TRBJ1-2, the V gene TRBV29-1; 7 nucleotides agree with TRBD1. CDR3 size: 13 residues. The germline CDR1 and CDR2 sequences are SQVTM and ANQGSEA. The ends lost 3 bases at V and 0 bases at J; junction bases unmatched: 1. In DNA, the CDR3 is TGCAGCGTTGACCAGGGGGCTAACTATGGCTACACCTTC. It translates to CSVDQGANYGYTF.

The chain employs TRBV19 and TRBJ1-3, with D possibly matching TRBD1 (5 bases). The CDR3 totals 14 residues. The V end was cut by 10 bases, the J end by 3 bases, with 16 bases between. Germline loops: CDR1 LNHDA, CDR2 SQIVND (reference sequence). The CDR3 reads CATSRGENGNTIYF. The DNA for the CDR3 is TGTGCCACCTCAAGAGGGGAAAATGGAAACACCATATATTTT.

This clone was seen only once. The chain has TRBV11-3 and TRBJ2-6; D not resolved. In germline, CDR1 is SGHNT, CDR2 YENEEA. The CDR3 covers 15 residues. V dropped 2 bases and J dropped 2 bases, with 7 bases sitting between them. The CDR3: CASSLILPGANVLTF. The CDR3 region has the DNA TGTGCCAGCAGCTTAATCCTCCCTGGGGCCAACGTCCTGACTTTC.